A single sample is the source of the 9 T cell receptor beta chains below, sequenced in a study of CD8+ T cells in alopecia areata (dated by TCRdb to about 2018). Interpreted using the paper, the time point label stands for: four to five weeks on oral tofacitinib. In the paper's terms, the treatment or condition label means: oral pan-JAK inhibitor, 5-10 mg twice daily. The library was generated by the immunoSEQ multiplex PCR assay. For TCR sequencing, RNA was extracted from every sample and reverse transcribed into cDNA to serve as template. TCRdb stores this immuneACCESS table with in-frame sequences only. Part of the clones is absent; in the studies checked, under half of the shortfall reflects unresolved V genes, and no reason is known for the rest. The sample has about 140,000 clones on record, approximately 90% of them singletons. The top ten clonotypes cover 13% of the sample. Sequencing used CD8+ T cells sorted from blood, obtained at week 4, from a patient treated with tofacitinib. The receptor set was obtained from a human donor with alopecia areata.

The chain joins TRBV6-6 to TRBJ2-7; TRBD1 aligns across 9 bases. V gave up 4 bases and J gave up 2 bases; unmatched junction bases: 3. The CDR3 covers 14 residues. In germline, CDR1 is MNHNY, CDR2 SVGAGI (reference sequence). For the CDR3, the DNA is TGTGCCAGCAGTTTCCGGGACAGGGCCTACGAGCAGTACTTC. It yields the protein CASSFRDRAYEQYF.

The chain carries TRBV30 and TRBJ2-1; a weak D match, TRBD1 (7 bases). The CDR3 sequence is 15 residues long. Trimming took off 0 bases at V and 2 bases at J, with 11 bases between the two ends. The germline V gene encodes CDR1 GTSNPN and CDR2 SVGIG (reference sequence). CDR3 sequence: CAWSVRGTAYNEQFF. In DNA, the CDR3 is TGTGCCTGGAGTGTACGGGGGACAGCCTACAATGAGCAGTTCTTC.

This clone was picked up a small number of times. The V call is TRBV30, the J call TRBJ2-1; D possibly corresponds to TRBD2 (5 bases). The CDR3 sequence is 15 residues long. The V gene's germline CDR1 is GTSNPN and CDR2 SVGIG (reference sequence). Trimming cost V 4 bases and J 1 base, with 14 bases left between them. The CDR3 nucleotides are TGTGCCTGGAACCTCGTTAGGGAGTCCTACAATGAGCAGTTCTTC. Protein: CAWNLVRESYNEQFF.

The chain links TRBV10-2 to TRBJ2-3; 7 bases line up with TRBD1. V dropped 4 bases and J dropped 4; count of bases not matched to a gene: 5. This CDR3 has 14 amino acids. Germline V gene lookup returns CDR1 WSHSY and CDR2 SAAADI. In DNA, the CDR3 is TGCGCCAGCAGTGTCGACAGGGTGGCAGATACGCAGTATTTT. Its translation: CASSVDRVADTQYF.

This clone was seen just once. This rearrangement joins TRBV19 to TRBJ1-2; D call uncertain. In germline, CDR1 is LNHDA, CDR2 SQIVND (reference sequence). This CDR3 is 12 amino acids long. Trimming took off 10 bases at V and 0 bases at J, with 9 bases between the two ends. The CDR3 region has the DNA TGTGCCACGGACGGAACTAACTATGGCTACACCTTC. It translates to CATDGTNYGYTF.

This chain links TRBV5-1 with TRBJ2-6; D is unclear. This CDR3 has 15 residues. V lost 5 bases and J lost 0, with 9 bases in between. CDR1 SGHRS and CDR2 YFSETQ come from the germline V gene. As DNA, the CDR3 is TGCGCCAGCAGGTCTACTAACTCTGGGGCCAACGTCCTGACTTTC. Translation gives CASRSTNSGANVLTF.

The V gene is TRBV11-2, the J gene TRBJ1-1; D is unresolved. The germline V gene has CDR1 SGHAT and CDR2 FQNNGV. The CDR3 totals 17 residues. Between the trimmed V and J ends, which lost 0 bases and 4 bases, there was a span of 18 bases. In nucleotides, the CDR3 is TGTGCCAGCAGCTTAGATGAATTTGGCACCCAGAGCACTGAAGCTTTCTTT. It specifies CASSLDEFGTQSTEAFF. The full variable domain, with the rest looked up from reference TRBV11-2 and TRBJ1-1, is EAGVAQSPRYKIIEKRQSVAFWCNPISGHATLYWYQQILGQGPKLLIQFQNNGVVDDSQLPKDRFSAERLKGVDSTLKIQPAKLEDSAVYLCASSLDEFGTQSTEAFFGQGTRLTVV.

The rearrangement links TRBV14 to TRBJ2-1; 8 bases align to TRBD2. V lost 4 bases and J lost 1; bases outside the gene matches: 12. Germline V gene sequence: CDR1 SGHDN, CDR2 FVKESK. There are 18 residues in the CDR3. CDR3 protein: CASSPFGREDQSYNEQFF. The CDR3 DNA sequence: TGTGCCAGCAGCCCGTTCGGGCGGGAGGACCAATCCTACAATGAGCAGTTCTTC.

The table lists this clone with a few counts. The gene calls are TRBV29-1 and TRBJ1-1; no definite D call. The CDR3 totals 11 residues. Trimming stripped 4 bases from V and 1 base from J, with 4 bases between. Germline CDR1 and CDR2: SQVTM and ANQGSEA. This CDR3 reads CSVAENTEAFF. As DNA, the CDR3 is TGCAGCGTTGCAGAGAACACTGAAGCTTTCTTT. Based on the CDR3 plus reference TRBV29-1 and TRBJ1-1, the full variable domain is SAVISQKPSRDICQRGTSLTIQCQVDSQVTMMFWYRQQPGQSLTLIATANQGSEATYESGFVIDKFPISRPNLTFSTLTVSNMSPEDSSIYLCSVAENTEAFFGQGTRLTVV.